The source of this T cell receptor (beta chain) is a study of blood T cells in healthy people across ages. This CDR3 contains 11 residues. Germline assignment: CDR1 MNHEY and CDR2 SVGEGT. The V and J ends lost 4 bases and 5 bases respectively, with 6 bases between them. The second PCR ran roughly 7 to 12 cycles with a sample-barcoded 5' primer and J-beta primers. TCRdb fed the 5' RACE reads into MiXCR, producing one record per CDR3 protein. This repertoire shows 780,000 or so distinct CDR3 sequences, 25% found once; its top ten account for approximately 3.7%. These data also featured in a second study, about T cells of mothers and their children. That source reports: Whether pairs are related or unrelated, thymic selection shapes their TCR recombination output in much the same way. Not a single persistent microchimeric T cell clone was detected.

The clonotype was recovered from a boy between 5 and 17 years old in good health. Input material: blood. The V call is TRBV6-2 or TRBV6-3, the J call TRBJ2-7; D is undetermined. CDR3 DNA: TGTGCCAGCAGTTCCGTAGACGAGCAGTACTTC. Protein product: CASSSVDEQYF.